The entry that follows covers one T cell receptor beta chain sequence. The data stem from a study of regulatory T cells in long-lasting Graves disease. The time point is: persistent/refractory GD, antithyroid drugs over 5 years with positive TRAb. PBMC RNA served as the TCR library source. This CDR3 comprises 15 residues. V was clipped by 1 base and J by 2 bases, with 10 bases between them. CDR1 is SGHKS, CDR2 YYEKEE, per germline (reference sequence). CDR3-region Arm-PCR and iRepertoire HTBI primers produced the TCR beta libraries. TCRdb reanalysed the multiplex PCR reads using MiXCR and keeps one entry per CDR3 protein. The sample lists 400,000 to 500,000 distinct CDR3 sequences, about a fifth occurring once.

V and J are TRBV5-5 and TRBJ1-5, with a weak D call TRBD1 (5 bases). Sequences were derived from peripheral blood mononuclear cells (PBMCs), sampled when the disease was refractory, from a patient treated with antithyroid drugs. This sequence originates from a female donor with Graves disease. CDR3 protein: CASSLIGAGNQPQHF. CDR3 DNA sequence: TGTGCCAGCAGCTTGATCGGGGCAGGCAATCAGCCCCAGCATTTT.